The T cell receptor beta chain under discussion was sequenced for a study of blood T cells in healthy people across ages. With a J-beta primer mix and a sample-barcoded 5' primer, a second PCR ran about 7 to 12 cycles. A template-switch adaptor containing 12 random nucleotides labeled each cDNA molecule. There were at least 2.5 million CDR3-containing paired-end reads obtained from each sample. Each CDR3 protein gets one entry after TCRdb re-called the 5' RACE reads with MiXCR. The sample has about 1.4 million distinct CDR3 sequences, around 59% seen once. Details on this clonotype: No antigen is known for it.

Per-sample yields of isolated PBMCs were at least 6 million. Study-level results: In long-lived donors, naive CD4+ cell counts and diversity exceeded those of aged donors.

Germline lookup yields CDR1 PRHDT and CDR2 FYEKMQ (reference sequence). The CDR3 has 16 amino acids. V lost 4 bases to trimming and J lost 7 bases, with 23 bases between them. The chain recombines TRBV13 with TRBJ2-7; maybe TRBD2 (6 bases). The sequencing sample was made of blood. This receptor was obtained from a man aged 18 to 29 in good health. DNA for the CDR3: TGTGCCAGCAGCTCGACCGGGACTTCAGGCTACAATGAGCAGTACTTC. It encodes CASSSTGTSGYNEQYF.